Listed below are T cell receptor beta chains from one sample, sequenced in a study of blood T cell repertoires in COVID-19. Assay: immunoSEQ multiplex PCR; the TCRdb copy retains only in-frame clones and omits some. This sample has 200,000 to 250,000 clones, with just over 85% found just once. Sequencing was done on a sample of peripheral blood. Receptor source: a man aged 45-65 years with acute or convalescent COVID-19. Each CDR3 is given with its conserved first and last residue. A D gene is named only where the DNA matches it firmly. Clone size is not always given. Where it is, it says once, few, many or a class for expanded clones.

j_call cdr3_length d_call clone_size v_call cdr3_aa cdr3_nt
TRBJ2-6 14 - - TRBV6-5 CASSSRAGANVLTF TGTGCCAGCAGTTCCAGGGCCGGGGCCAACGTCCTGACTTTC
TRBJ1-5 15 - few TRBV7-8 CASSLVAGFNQPQHF TGTGCCAGCAGCTTAGTTGCGGGATTTAATCAGCCCCAGCATTTT
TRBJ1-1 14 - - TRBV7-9 CASSILGGSTEAFF TGTGCCAGCTCGATTTTGGGAGGGAGTACTGAAGCTTTCTTT
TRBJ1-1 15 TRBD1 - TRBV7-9 CASSLAGGVNTEAFF TGTGCCAGCAGCTTGGCAGGGGGTGTGAACACTGAAGCTTTCTTT
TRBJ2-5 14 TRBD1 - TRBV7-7 CASSATGAGETQYF TGTGCCAGCAGCGCTACAGGGGCGGGAGAGACCCAGTACTTC
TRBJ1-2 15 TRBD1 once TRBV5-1 CASSLDGQGGDGYTF TGCGCCAGCAGCTTGGACGGACAGGGGGGCGATGGCTACACCTTC
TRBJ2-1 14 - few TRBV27 CASSKQRQYNEQFF TGTGCCAGCAGTAAACAAAGACAGTACAATGAGCAGTTCTTC
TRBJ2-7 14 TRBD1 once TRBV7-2 CASSFAGTAYEQYF TGTGCCAGCAGCTTCGCCGGGACAGCCTACGAGCAGTACTTC
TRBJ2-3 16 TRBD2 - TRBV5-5 CASSVPPSGSTDTQYF TGTGCCAGCAGCGTCCCGCCTAGCGGAAGCACAGATACGCAGTATTTT
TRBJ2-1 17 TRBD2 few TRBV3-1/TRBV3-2 CASSLTRLAGVNNEQFF TGTGCCAGCAGCCTAACCCGATTAGCGGGGGTAAACAATGAGCAGTTCTTC
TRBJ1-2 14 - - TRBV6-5 CASSYADSNYGYTF TGTGCCAGCAGTTACGCCGACAGCAACTATGGCTACACCTTC
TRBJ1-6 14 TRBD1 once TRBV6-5 CASSPDRGRSPLHF TGTGCCAGCAGTCCGGACAGGGGACGTTCACCCCTCCACTTT
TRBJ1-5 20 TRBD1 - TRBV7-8 CASSPNAGTGTTNSNQPQHF TGTGCCAGCAGCCCAAATGCCGGGACAGGGACTACAAATAGCAATCAGCCCCAGCATTTT
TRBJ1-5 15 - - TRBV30 CAWSRQVNSNQPQHF TGTGCCTGGAGCAGACAGGTGAATAGCAATCAGCCCCAGCATTTT
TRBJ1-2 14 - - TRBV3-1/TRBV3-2 CASSQDRRANGYTF TGTGCCAGCAGCCAAGATAGGAGGGCGAATGGCTACACCTTC
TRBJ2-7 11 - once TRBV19 CASSIGHEQYF TGTGCCAGTAGTATCGGTCACGAGCAGTACTTC
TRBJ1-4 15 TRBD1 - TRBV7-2 CASRSQQGVAEKLFF TGTGCCAGCAGGTCCCAACAGGGGGTAGCCGAAAAACTGTTTTTT
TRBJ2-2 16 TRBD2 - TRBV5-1 CASSFPGGTNTGELFF TGCGCCAGCAGCTTTCCGGGGGGGACGAACACCGGGGAGCTGTTTTTT
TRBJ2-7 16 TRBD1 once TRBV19 CASSNRPGQGSYEQYF TGTGCCAGTTCTAATCGACCGGGACAGGGGTCCTACGAGCAGTACTTC
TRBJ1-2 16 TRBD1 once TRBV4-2 CASSSDRGPPVYGYTF TGTGCCAGCAGCTCGGACAGGGGACCGCCCGTCTATGGCTACACCTTC
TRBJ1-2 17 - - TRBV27 CASTSSPADNANYGYTF TGTGCCAGCACTTCATCCCCCGCAGATAACGCAAACTATGGCTACACCTTC
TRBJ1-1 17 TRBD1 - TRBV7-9 CASSLGPGQGSNTEAFF TGTGCCAGCAGCTTAGGACCGGGACAGGGATCTAACACTGAAGCTTTCTTT
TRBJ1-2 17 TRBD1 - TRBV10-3 CAISELSDRARIYGYTF TGTGCCATCAGTGAACTATCGGACAGGGCGCGCATCTATGGCTACACCTTC
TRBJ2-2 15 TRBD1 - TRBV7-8 CASSLSGQGAGELFF TGTGCCAGCAGCTTATCGGGACAGGGGGCCGGGGAGCTGTTTTTT
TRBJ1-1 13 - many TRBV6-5 CASRQQQNTEAFF TGTGCCAGCAGGCAACAGCAGAACACTGAAGCTTTCTTT
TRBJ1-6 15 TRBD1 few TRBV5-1 CASSLGTGAYSPLHF TGCGCCAGCAGCTTGGGTACAGGGGCCTATTCACCCCTCCACTTT
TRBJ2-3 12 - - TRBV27 CASSPSTDTQYF TGTGCCAGCAGCCCAAGCACAGATACGCAGTATTTT
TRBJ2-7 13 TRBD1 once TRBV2 CASTRTGRDEQYF TGTGCCAGCACTCGGACAGGCCGGGACGAGCAGTACTTC
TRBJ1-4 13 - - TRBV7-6 CASSLNSGEKLFF TGTGCCAGCAGCTTAAACTCAGGGGAAAAACTGTTTTTT
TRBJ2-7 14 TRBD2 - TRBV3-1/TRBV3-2 CASSQGGGPYEQYF TGTGCCAGCAGCCAAGGCGGGGGACCCTACGAGCAGTACTTC
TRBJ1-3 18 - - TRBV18 CASSPAGLGGKTGNTIYF TGTGCCAGCTCACCAGCAGGCTTAGGAGGGAAAACTGGAAACACCATATATTTT
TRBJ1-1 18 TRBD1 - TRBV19 CASSINRGPLRVNTEAFF TGTGCCAGTAGTATAAACAGGGGGCCCCTCAGGGTAAACACTGAAGCTTTCTTT
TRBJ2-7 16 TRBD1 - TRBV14 CASSQAPGTGAYEQYF TGTGCCAGCAGCCAAGCTCCCGGGACAGGGGCCTACGAGCAGTACTTC
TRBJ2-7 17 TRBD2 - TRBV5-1 CASSLVGGGSPSYEQYF TGCGCCAGCAGCTTGGTGGGCGGGGGGAGCCCCTCCTACGAGCAGTACTTC
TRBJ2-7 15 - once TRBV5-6 CASSPPGQTSYEQYF TGTGCCAGCAGCCCCCCTGGACAGACATCCTACGAGCAGTACTTC
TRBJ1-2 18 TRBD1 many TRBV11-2 CASSLVVDRGSGVYGYTF TGTGCCAGCAGCTTAGTGGTGGACAGGGGCTCTGGGGTCTATGGCTACACCTTC
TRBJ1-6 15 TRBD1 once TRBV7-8 CASSFGQGVNSPLHF TGTGCCAGCAGCTTCGGGCAGGGGGTTAATTCACCCCTCCACTTT
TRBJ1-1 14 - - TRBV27 CASSFGGLGTEAFF TGTGCCAGCAGTTTCGGGGGTCTAGGCACTGAAGCTTTCTTT
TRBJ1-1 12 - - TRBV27 CASSLTGTEAFF TGTGCCAGCAGTTTAACCGGCACTGAAGCTTTCTTT
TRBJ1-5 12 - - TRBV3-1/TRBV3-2 CASSQVNQPQHF TGTGCCAGCAGCCAAGTAAATCAGCCCCAGCATTTT
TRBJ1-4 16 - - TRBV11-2 CASSLGGQPRREKLFF TGTGCCAGCAGCTTAGGCGGACAGCCCCGGAGGGAAAAACTGTTTTTT
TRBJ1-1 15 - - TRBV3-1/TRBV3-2 CASSHSSTPNTEAFF TGTGCCAGCAGCCACTCGAGTACCCCGAACACTGAAGCTTTCTTT
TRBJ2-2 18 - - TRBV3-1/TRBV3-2 CASSQDGSLLLNTGELFF TGTGCCAGCAGCCAAGATGGGAGTCTTCTACTGAACACCGGGGAGCTGTTTTTT
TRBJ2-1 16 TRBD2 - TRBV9 CASSVASGGLYNEQFF TGTGCCAGCAGCGTAGCCAGCGGGGGGCTCTACAATGAGCAGTTCTTC
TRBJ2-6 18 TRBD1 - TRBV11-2 CASSSTGTGRSGANVLTF TGTGCCAGCAGCTCCACCGGGACAGGCCGCTCTGGGGCCAACGTCCTGACTTTC
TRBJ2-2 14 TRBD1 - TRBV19 CATGTAGGAGELFF TGTGCCACCGGGACGGCAGGGGGTGCTGGGGAGCTGTTTTTT
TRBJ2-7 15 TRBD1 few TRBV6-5 CASSRQGPSSYEQYF TGTGCCAGCAGTCGACAGGGTCCGAGCTCCTACGAGCAGTACTTC
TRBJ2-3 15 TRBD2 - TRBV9 CASSVLAGGTDTQYF TGTGCCAGCAGCGTTCTAGCGGGGGGAACAGATACGCAGTATTTT
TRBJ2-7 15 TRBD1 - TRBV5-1 CASSLGGQSSYEQYF TGCGCCAGCAGCTTGGGGGGACAGAGCTCCTACGAGCAGTACTTC
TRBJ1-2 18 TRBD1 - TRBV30 CAWSLGTGRGGWNYGYTF TGTGCCTGGAGTCTTGGGACAGGTCGTGGTGGATGGAACTATGGCTACACCTTC
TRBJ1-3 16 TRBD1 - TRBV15 CATSRELRQGGYTIYF TGTGCCACCAGCAGAGAACTCCGACAGGGGGGATACACCATATATTTT
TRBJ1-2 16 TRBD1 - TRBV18 CASSPRTGQSTYGYTF TGTGCCAGCTCACCACGGACAGGGCAATCTACGTATGGCTACACCTTC
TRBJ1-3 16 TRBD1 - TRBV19 CASRMTGAVSGNTIYF TGTGCCAGTAGAATGACAGGGGCCGTCTCTGGAAACACCATATATTTT
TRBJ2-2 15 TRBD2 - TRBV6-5 CASSSLAGGTGELFF TGTGCCAGCAGCTCTCTAGCGGGGGGCACCGGGGAGCTGTTTTTT